This T cell receptor beta chain came from a study of T cell repertoires in cytomegalovirus infection. This clonotype appeared many times. Antigen: not known. Study-level findings and limits: In two of eight donors, the top clonotype was HLA-C-restricted CMV-specific. Identification of carriers of CMV plus the relevant HLA was performed using cumulative public TCR beta family frequency.

Trimming took off 4 bases at V and 8 bases at J, with 14 bases between the two ends. The CDR3 runs to 14 residues. Germline assignment: CDR1 SGHTA and CDR2 FQGNSA. TCRdb redid the calling of the reads with MiXCR, one entry per CDR3 protein. The table lists hundreds of thousands of distinct CDR3 sequences, around 18% of them singletons. The source material was PBMCs. The J gene is TRBJ1-4, the V gene TRBV7-2, with D maybe TRBD1 (5 bases). This receptor was identified in a human donor in good health (CMV status not recorded). Some clones in this sample may be carry-over from other donors' samples. The CDR3 sequence is CASSSDPGVEKLFF. Written as DNA, the CDR3 is TGTGCCAGCAGCTCCGACCCGGGGGTCGAAAAACTGTTTTTT.